Presented here are 26 T cell receptor beta chains from one specimen sequenced in a study of blood T cell repertoires in COVID-19. Here immunoSEQ multiplex PCR was the method, and the copy in TCRdb shows in-frame clones only, minus some. Here the sample spans about 370,000 clones, more than 70% being singletons. Material: peripheral blood. The receptors come from a woman aged 25 to 39 with COVID-19, enrolled during active disease.

The rearrangement links TRBV19 to TRBJ1-6; 9 nucleotides line up with TRBD1. CDR1 is LNHDA, CDR2 SQIVND, per germline (reference sequence). This CDR3 has 15 amino acids. V lost 10 bases, J lost 4 bases, and 8 bases stayed unmatched. The CDR3 reads CATDPGQGYNSPLHF. CDR3 DNA sequence: TGTGCCACCGACCCCGGACAGGGGTATAATTCACCCCTCCACTTT.

The chain is built from TRBV14 and TRBJ2-7; D is undetermined. The CDR3 contains 15 residues. CDR1 is SGHDN and CDR2 is FVKESK in the germline V gene. V lost 1 base to trimming and J lost 9 bases, with 19 bases between them. Here the CDR3 reads CASSQVHLPSTGQYF. In nucleotides, the CDR3 is TGTGCCAGCAGCCAAGTCCACCTTCCCTCTACGGGGCAGTACTTC.

The chain is built from TRBV7-3 and TRBJ2-7; 8 positions agree with TRBD2. This CDR3 contains 16 residues. The V gene end was trimmed by 4 bases and the J gene end by 3 bases; junction bases not matched to a gene: 11. Germline CDR1 reads SGHTA; CDR2 reads FQGTGA. CDR3 nucleotide sequence: TGTGCCAGCAGCTCCCTTCCGGGACTAGTGGACTACGAGCAGTACTTC. Translation: CASSSLPGLVDYEQYF.

J is TRBJ2-1 and V is TRBV9; TRBD2 agrees at 8 bases. Losses at the gene ends were 7 bases for V and 8 bases for J; bases not matched to a gene: 8. This CDR3 comprises 13 residues. Per germline, CDR1 SGDLS and CDR2 YYNGEE. The CDR3 protein is CASGRLAWDEQFF. As DNA, the CDR3 is TGTGCCAGCGGAAGACTAGCGTGGGATGAGCAGTTCTTC.

This clone was seen once. The gene calls are TRBV3-1 (or the pseudogene TRBV3-2) and TRBJ2-5; D not certain. The CDR3 loop spans 13 amino acids. Trimming cost V 1 base and J 7 bases, with 10 bases left between them. The germline V gene has CDR1 LGHDT and CDR2 YNNKEL (reference sequence). CDR3 amino acids: CASSQGFERTQYF. The CDR3, as DNA: TGTGCCAGCAGCCAAGGATTCGAGAGGACCCAGTACTTC.

The chain uses TRBV10-2 and TRBJ1-2; unclear D gene. Germline V CDR1 and CDR2: WSHSY, SAAADI. This CDR3 comprises 13 residues. V was trimmed by 6 bases and J by 4 bases, leaving 12 bases between them. The CDR3 is CASSPGISYGYTF. Written as DNA, the CDR3 is TGCGCCAGCAGCCCCGGGATCTCCTATGGCTACACCTTC.

The chain joins TRBV11-2 to TRBJ2-7; a possible D gene is TRBD2 (5 bases). V lost 4 bases and J 5 bases, leaving 15 bases between the germline ends. CDR1 is SGHAT, CDR2 FQNNGV, per germline. This CDR3 is built from 14 residues. The CDR3: CASSSSLGKDEQYF. The CDR3 coding sequence is TGTGCCAGCAGCTCCTCCCTCGGGAAGGACGAGCAGTACTTC.

The chain recombines TRBV7-3 with TRBJ2-3; no firm D call. The CDR3 has 13 residues. From germline, CDR1 is SGHTA and CDR2 FQGTGA. Trimming pared 4 bases from V and 3 bases from J, leaving 8 bases between. The CDR3 loop reads CASSSAGTDTQYF. CDR3 in DNA: TGTGCCAGCAGCTCTGCAGGTACAGATACGCAGTATTTT.

The J gene is TRBJ1-4, the V gene TRBV11-2; D possibly corresponds to TRBD1 (6 bases). CDR3 length equals 14 residues. Trimming stripped 2 bases from V and 7 bases from J, with 11 bases between. The V gene's germline CDR1 is SGHAT and CDR2 FQNNGV. In DNA, the CDR3 is TGTGCCAGCAGCTTAAATAGCAGGGGTGAAAAACTGTTTTTT. Translated: CASSLNSRGEKLFF.

In this sample, this clone turned up a few times. Distinct nucleotide sequences in the sample also encode this CDR3. The chain combines TRBV5-1 with TRBJ2-1; 10 bases are shared with TRBD2. The CDR3 spans 16 residues. Germline CDR1 is SGHRS and CDR2 is YFSETQ. J lost 4 bases, V lost 0 bases, and 4 bases had no gene match. The chain's CDR3 is CASSLEAGGLYNEQFF. CDR3 nucleotides: TGCGCCAGCAGCTTGGAAGCGGGAGGGTTGTACAATGAGCAGTTCTTC.

The rearrangement uses TRBV27 and TRBJ2-1; the match to TRBD2 covers 11 bases. The trim removed 7 bases at V and 7 bases at J, leaving 12 bases unmatched. Germline V gives CDR1 MNHEY, CDR2 SMNVEV (reference sequence). The CDR3 runs to 16 residues. The CDR3, as DNA: TGTGCCAGCACCTTACAGGTAGCGGGAGGGGGTAATGAGCAGTTCTTC. Its translation: CASTLQVAGGGNEQFF.

Only one count was recorded for this clone. The chain joins TRBV2 to TRBJ2-3, with D perhaps matching TRBD2 (5 bases). The CDR3 totals 15 residues. V lost 5 bases and J 5 bases, leaving 17 bases between the germline ends. Per germline, CDR1 SNHLY and CDR2 FYNNEI. In nucleotides, the CDR3 is TGTGCCAGCAGTCCGGATGTGGGAGTTGGAGATACGCAGTATTTT. It is translated as CASSPDVGVGDTQYF.

The CDR3 bases are TGTGCCAGCAGTTTACAGGGGGCCTATGGGACCCAGTACTTC. Protein: CASSLQGAYGTQYF. The chain employs TRBV28 and TRBJ2-5; 8 nucleotides agree with TRBD1. There are 14 residues in the CDR3. Germline V gene lookup returns CDR1 MDHEN and CDR2 SYDVKM. J was trimmed by 7 bases and V by 2 bases; bases with no gene match: 6.

V and J are TRBV5-1 and TRBJ2-5, with D maybe TRBD1 (5 bases). CDR1 is SGHRS, CDR2 YFSETQ, per germline. V was shortened by 0 bases and J by 1 base, with 7 bases between the two germline ends. The CDR3 is 14 amino acids. The CDR3 DNA reads as TGCGCCAGCAGCTTGGGACAGCCCCAAGAGACCCAGTACTTC. Translated: CASSLGQPQETQYF.

The rearrangement uses TRBV29-1 and TRBJ2-5; D remains unclear. CDR3 length: 12 residues. CDR1 SQVTM and CDR2 ANQGSEA come from the germline V gene. Between the trimmed V and J ends, which lost 8 bases and 7 bases, there was a span of 17 bases. This CDR3 reads CSPLLALGTQYF. The CDR3 coding sequence is TGCAGCCCATTATTAGCCCTTGGGACCCAGTACTTC.

The genes are TRBV24-1 and TRBJ2-3; tentative D call: TRBD1 (6 bases). Germline values: CDR1 KGHDR, CDR2 SFDVKD. V lost 5 bases and J lost 0, with 11 bases in between. This CDR3 has 15 residues. The CDR3 DNA follows: TGTGCCACCAGTGCCCTAAGGGGGAGCACAGATACGCAGTATTTT. Protein: CATSALRGSTDTQYF.

This clone was observed a single time. The chain employs TRBV6-5 and TRBJ2-3; the match to TRBD2 covers 12 bases. The CDR3 is 15 amino acids. Per the germline V gene, CDR1 is MNHEY and CDR2 is SVGAGI. V shed 6 bases and J 5 bases; nucleotides not matched to a gene: 6. In DNA form, the CDR3 reads TGTGCCAGCAGCGTTACTAGCGGGAGGAGAGATACGCAGTATTTT. Translation: CASSVTSGRRDTQYF.

This clone was picked up one time. The J gene is TRBJ2-5, the V gene TRBV5-1; 12 nucleotides agree with TRBD2. The CDR3 extends over 17 amino acids. In germline, CDR1 is SGHRS, CDR2 YFSETQ. V shed 2 bases, J shed 4 bases, and the junction held 9 bases outside the gene matches. CDR3 sequence: CASSLLAGGGSGETQYF. CDR3 nucleotides: TGCGCCAGCAGCTTACTAGCGGGAGGAGGGTCAGGAGAGACCCAGTACTTC.

The rearrangement joins TRBV9 to TRBJ2-5; unclear D gene. Germline-derived CDR1 and CDR2 are SGDLS and YYNGEE. The CDR3 spans 14 residues. V shed 0 bases and J shed 4 bases, with 10 bases lying between them. The CDR3 region is CASSVDSLRETQYF. The CDR3 nucleotides read TGTGCCAGCAGCGTAGACTCCTTAAGAGAGACCCAGTACTTC.

Points on this clone: One end of the junction does not line up with germline, which may come from a read error. This chain joins TRBV29-1 and TRBJ1-2, with D perhaps matching TRBD1 (6 bases). In germline, CDR1 is SQVTM, CDR2 ANQGSEA. The CDR3 sequence is 12 residues long. The CDR3 loop is CSVEGQYYGYTF. For the CDR3, the DNA is TGCAGCGTCGAAGGACAGTACTATGGCTACACCTTC.

J is TRBJ1-1 and V is TRBV27, with D uncertain. Germline CDR1 MNHEY, CDR2 SMNVEV (reference sequence). Trimming shortened V by 4 bases and J by 6 bases, and 15 bases separated the two germline ends. CDR3 size: 14 residues. The CDR3 coding sequence is TGTGCCAGCAGTTCCGCGGGGTGGTATTCTGAAGCTTTCTTT. This sequence encodes CASSSAGWYSEAFF.

V is TRBV15 and J is TRBJ2-5, with no clear D. V was pared by 6 bases and J by 7 bases, with 12 bases between. CDR3 length: 12 amino acids. Germline assignment: CDR1 LNHNV and CDR2 YYDKDF (reference sequence). The CDR3 region has the DNA TGTGCCACCAGTCACCGGGTTATGACCCAGTACTTC. As protein: CATSHRVMTQYF.

Here the CDR3 DNA reads TGTGCCAGCAACCAAGGGAGGTTGGATACGCAGTATTTT. Translating it yields CASNQGRLDTQYF. The J gene is TRBJ2-3, the V gene TRBV7-9, with D possibly TRBD2 on 6 matching bases. Trimming took off 7 bases at V and 6 bases at J, with 14 bases between the two ends. Germline CDR1 and CDR2: SEHNR and FQNEAQ (reference sequence). The CDR3 totals 13 residues. Variable domain in full (rest from reference TRBV7-9 and TRBJ2-3): DTGVSQNPRHKITKRGQNVTFRCDPISEHNRLYWYRQTLGQGPEFLTYFQNEAQLEKSRLLSDRFSAERPKGSFSTLEIQRTEQGDSAMYLCASNQGRLDTQYFGPGTRLTVL.

The gene calls are TRBV3-1 (or the pseudogene TRBV3-2) and TRBJ1-2, with TRBD1 matching 7 bases. The CDR3 is 14 amino acids. Germline lookup yields CDR1 LGHDT and CDR2 YNNKEL (reference sequence). Trimming took 4 bases from V and 4 from J; bases not matched to a gene: 6. This chain's CDR3 is CASSLKGQFYGYTF. In nucleotides, the CDR3 is TGTGCCAGCAGCCTTAAGGGACAGTTCTATGGCTACACCTTC.

V and J are TRBV6-5 and TRBJ1-3, with D possibly TRBD1 on 5 matching bases. V was clipped by 5 bases and J by 2 bases, with 13 bases between them. CDR3 length: 15 amino acids. Germline V gene lookup returns CDR1 MNHEY and CDR2 SVGAGI. The CDR3 bases are TGTGCCAGCAGTCCGTGGGGCCGTACTGGAAACACCATATATTTT. It codes for CASSPWGRTGNTIYF.

The chain is built from TRBV28 and TRBJ2-2; D gene uncertain. V lost 5 bases and J lost 4, with 14 bases in between. This CDR3 is 15 amino acids long. Germline-derived CDR1 and CDR2 are MDHEN and SYDVKM. This chain's CDR3 is CASSPGAMGTGELFF. In nucleotides, the CDR3 is TGTGCCAGCAGTCCTGGAGCGATGGGCACCGGGGAGCTGTTTTTT.